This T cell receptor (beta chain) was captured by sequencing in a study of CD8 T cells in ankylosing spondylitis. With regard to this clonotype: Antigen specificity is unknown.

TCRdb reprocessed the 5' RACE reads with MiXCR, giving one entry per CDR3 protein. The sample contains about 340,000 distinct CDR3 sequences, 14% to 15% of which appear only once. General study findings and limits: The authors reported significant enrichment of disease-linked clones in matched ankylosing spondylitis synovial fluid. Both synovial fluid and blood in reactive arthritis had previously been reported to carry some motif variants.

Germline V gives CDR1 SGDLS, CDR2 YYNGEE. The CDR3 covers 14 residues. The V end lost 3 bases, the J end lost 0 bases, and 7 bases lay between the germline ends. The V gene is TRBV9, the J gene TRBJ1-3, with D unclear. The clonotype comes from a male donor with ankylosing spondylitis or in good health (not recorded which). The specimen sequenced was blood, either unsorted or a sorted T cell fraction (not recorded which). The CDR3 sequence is CASSARSSGNTIYF. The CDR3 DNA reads TGTGCCAGCAGCGCACGGAGCTCTGGAAACACCATATATTTT.